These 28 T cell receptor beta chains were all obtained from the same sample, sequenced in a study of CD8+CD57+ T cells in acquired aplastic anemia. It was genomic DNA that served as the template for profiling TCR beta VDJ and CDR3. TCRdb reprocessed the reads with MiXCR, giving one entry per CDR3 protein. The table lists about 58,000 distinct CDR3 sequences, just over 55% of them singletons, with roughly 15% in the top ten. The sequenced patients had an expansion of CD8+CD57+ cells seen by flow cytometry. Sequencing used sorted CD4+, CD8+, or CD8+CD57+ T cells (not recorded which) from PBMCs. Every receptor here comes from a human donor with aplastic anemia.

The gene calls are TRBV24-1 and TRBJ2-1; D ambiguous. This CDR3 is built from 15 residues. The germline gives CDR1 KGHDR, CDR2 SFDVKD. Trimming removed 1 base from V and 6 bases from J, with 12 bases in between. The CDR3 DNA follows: TGTGCCACCAGTGATTTATCCCCTTACGGCAATGAGCAGTTCTTC. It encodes CATSDLSPYGNEQFF.

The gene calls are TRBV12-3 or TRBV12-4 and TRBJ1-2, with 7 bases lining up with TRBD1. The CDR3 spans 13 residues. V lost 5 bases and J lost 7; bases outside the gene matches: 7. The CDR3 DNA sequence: TGTGCCAGCAGTCAAAACAGGGACAGTGGCTACACCTTC. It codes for CASSQNRDSGYTF.

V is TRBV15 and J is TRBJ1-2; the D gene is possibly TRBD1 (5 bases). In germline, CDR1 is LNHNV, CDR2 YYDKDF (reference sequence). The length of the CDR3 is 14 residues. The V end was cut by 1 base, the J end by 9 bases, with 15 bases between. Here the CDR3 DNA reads TGTGCCACCAGCAGAGGCCGGGGGGGGTTAAGCTACACCTTC. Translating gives CATSRGRGGLSYTF.

CDR3 sequence: CASSLRTSGNGELFF. The CDR3 DNA follows: TGTGCCAGCAGTTTGCGGACTAGCGGGAACGGGGAGCTGTTTTTT. The chain links TRBV7-8 to TRBJ2-2, with 12 bases that match TRBD2. The CDR3 has 15 residues. V shed 6 bases and J 7 bases; nucleotides not matched to a gene: 6. Per the germline V gene, CDR1 is SGHVS and CDR2 is FQNEAQ.

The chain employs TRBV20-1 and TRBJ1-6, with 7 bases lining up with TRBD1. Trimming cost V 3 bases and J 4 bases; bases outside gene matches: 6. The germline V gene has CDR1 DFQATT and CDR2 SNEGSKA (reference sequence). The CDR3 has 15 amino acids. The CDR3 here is CSASQPGQYNSPLHF. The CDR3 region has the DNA TGCAGTGCTAGTCAACCGGGACAGTATAATTCACCCCTCCACTTT.

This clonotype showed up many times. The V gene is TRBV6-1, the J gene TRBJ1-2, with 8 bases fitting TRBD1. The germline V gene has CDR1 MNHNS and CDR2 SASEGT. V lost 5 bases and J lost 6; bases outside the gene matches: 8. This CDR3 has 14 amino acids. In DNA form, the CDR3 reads TGTGCCAGCAGTAGCCAGGGGGCTTGGGATGGCTACACCTTC. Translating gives CASSSQGAWDGYTF.

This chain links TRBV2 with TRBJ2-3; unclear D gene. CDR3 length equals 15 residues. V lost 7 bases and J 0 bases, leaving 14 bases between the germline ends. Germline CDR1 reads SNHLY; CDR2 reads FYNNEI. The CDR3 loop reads CASNGPALSTDTQYF. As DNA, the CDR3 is TGTGCCAGCAATGGTCCAGCCCTAAGCACAGATACGCAGTATTTT.

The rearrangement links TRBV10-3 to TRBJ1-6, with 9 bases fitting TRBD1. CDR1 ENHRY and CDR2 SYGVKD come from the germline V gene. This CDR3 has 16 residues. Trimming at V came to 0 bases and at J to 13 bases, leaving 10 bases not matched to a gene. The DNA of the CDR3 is TGTGCCATCAGTGAGTCTCGACAGGGGACAGGGTCGCCCCTCCACTTT. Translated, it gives CAISESRQGTGSPLHF.

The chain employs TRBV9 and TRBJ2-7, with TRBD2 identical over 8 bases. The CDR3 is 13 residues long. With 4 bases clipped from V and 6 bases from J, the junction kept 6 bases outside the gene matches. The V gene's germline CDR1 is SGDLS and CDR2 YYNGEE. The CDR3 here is CASSKSGGPEQYF. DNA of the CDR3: TGTGCCAGCAGCAAGAGCGGGGGCCCCGAGCAGTACTTC. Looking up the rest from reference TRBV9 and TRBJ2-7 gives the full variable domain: DSGVTQTPKHLITATGQRVTLRCSPRSGDLSVYWYQQSLDQGLQFLIQYYNGEERAKGNILERFSAQQFPDLHSELNLSSLELGDSALYFCASSKSGGPEQYFGPGTRLTVT.

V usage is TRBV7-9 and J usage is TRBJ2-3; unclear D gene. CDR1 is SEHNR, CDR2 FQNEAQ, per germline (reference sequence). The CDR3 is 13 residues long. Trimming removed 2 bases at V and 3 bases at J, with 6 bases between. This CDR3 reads CASSLRETDTQYF. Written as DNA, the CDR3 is TGTGCCAGCAGCTTAAGGGAAACAGATACGCAGTATTTT.

The DNA for the CDR3 is TGTGCCAGCAGCTTGGGAGGGGTCGGGATGAACACTGAAGCTTTCTTT. Its translation: CASSLGGVGMNTEAFF. The J gene is TRBJ1-1, the V gene TRBV5-6; D is possibly TRBD1 (5 bases). V gave up 0 bases and J gave up 0 bases, with 12 bases separating them. CDR3 size: 16 residues. Germline CDR1 SGHDT, CDR2 YYEEEE.

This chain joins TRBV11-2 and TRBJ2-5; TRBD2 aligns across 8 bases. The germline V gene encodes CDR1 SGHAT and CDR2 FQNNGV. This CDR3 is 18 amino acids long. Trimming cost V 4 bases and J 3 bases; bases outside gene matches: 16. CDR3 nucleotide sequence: TGTGCCAGCAGCTCACTTTTCGACGGGGGGGCCGGTGAAGAGACCCAGTACTTC. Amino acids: CASSSLFDGGAGEETQYF.

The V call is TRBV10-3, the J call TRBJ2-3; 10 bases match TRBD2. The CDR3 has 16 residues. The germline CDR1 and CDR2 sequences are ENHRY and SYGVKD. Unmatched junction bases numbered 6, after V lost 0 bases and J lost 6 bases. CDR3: CAISESGLAGEDTQYF. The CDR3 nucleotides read TGTGCCATCAGTGAGTCAGGGCTAGCGGGGGAGGATACGCAGTATTTT.

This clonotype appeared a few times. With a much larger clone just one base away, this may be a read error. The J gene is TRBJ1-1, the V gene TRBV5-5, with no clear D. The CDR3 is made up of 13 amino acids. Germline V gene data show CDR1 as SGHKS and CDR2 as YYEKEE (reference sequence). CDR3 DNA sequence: TGTACCAGCAGCTTGTATAAGAACACTGAAGCTTTCTTT. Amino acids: CTSSLYKNTEAFF.

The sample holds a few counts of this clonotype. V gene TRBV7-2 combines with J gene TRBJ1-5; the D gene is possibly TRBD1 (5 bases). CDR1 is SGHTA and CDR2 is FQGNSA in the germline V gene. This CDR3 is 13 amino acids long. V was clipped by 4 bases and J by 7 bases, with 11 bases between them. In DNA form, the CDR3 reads TGTGCCAGCAGCTCAAAGGGGAGACAGCCCCAGCATTTT. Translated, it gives CASSSKGRQPQHF. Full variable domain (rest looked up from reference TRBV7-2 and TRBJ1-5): GAGVSQSPSNKVTEKGKDVELRCDPISGHTALYWYRQSLGQGLEFLIYFQGNSAPDKSGLPSDRFSAERTGGSVSTLTIQRTQQEDSAVYLCASSSKGRQPQHFGDGTRLSIL.

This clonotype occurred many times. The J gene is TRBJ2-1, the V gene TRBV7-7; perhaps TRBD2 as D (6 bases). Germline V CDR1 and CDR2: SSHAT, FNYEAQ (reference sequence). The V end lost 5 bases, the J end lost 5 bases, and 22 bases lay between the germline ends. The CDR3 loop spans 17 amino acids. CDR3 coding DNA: TGTGCCAGCAGCCCGTACCGGGTCGCGGGGCATGACAATGAGCAGTTCTTC. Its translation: CASSPYRVAGHDNEQFF.

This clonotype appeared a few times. The CDR3 coding sequence is TGCGCCAGCAGCCAAGAGATAAGTAGGGAGACCCAGTACTTC. The encoded protein is CASSQEISRETQYF. The gene calls are TRBV4-3 and TRBJ2-5; D is undetermined. The CDR3 runs 14 residues. Germline CDR1 LGHNA, CDR2 YSLEER. V lost 0 bases to trimming and J lost 5 bases, with 10 bases between them.

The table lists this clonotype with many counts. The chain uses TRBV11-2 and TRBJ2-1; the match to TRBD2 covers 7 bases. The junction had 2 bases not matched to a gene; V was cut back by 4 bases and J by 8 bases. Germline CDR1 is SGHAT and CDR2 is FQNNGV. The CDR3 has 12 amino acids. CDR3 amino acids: CASSSSGDEQFF. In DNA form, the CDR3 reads TGTGCCAGCAGCTCAAGCGGGGATGAGCAGTTCTTC.

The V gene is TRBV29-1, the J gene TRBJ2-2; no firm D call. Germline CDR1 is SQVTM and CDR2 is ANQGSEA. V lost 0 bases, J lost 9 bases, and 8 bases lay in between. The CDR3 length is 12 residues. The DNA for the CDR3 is TGCAGCGTTGAAGAGGGGTCCAGGGAGCTGTTTTTT. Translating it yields CSVEEGSRELFF.

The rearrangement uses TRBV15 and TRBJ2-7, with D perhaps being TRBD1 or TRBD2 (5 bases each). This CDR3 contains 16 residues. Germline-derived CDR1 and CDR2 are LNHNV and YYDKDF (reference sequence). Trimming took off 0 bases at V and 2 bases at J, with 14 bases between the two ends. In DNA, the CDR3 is TGTGCCACCAGCAGAGAGGTAGGGGACGGTCCCTACGAGCAGTACTTC. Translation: CATSREVGDGPYEQYF.

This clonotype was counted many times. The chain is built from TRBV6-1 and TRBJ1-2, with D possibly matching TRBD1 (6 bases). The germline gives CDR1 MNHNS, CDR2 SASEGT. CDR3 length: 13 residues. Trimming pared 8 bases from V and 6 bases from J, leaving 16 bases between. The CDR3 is CASDQQGRDGYTF. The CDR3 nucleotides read TGTGCCAGCGACCAACAGGGACGAGATGGCTACACCTTC.

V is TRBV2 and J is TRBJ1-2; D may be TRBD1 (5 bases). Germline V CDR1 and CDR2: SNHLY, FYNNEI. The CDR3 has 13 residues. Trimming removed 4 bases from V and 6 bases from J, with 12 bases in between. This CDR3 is CASSGTTRNGYTF. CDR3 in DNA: TGTGCCAGCAGTGGGACAACCAGAAATGGCTACACCTTC.

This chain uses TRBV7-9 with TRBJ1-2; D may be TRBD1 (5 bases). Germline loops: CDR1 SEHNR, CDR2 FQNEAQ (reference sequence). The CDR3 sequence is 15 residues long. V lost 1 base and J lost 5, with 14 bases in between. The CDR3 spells CASSLDGGGEYGYTF. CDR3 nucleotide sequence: TGTGCCAGCAGCTTAGATGGGGGAGGGGAGTATGGCTACACCTTC.

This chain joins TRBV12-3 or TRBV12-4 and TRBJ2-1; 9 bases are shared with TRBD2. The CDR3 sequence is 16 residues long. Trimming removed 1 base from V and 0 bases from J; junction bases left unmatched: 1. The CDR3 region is CASSLGAGGSYNEQFF. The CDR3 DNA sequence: TGTGCCAGCAGTTTAGGAGCGGGGGGCTCCTACAATGAGCAGTTCTTC.

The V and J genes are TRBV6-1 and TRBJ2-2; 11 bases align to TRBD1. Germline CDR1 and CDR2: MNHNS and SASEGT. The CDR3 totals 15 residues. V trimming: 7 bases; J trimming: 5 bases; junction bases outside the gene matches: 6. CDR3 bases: TGTGCCAGCATCAAGGGACAGGGGGGAACCGGGGAGCTGTTTTTT. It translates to CASIKGQGGTGELFF.

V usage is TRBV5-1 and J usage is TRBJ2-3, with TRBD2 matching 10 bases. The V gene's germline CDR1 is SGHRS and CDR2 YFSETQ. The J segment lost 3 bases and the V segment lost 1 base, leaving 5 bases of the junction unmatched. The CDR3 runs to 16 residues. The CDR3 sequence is CASSLMSSGSTDTQYF. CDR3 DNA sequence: TGCGCCAGCAGCTTGATGTCTAGCGGGAGTACAGATACGCAGTATTTT.

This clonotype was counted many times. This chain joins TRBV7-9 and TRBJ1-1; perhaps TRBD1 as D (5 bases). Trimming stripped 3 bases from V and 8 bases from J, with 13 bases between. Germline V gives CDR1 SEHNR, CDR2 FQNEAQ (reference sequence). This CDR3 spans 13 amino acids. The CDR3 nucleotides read TGTGCCAGCAGCTTTAGGCTCGGGACCGAAGCTTTCTTT. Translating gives CASSFRLGTEAFF.

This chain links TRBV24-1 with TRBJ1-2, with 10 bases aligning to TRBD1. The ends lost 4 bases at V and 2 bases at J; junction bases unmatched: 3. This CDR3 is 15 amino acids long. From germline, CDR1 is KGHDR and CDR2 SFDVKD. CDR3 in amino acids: CATSDSGQGNYGYTF. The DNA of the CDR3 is TGTGCCACCAGTGACTCGGGACAGGGGAACTATGGCTACACCTTC.